This TCR beta chain derives from a study of blood T cells in healthy people across ages. Germline CDR1 reads LGHDT; CDR2 reads YNNKEL (reference sequence). Trimming cost V 3 bases and J 6 bases, with 17 bases left between them. The CDR3 contains 15 residues. A sample-barcoded 5' primer and a J-beta primer mix were used in a second PCR of roughly 7 to 11 cycles. TCRdb re-derived calls from the 5' RACE reads in MiXCR, one entry per CDR3 protein. The sample contains 1.6 million or so distinct CDR3 sequences, about 35% of which appear only once. This chain joins TRBV3-1 and TRBJ1-1; tentative D call: TRBD1 (5 bases). Sequenced material: blood. This TCR was sampled from a woman under 40 in good health. The CDR3 bases are TGTGCCAGCAGCCACGAGGGGCAGGGCTCTGCTGAAGCTTTCTTT. Translating it yields CASSHEGQGSAEAFF.